The 3 T cell receptor beta chains listed next were all sequenced from one sample in a study of cytomegalovirus exposure and HLA in healthy donors. The table came from immunoSEQ multiplex PCR; TCRdb's copy has only in-frame clones and leaves some out. Of approximately 270,000 clones detected, roughly 84% appear once; the ten largest clones hold about 12%. The source material was PBMCs. Receptors originate from a man younger than 35 in good health and CMV-seropositive.

Ten or more counts support this clone. This chain connects TRBV11-2 to TRBJ2-1; either TRBD1 or TRBD2 may fit D (6 bases each). CDR1 SGHAT and CDR2 FQNNGV come from the germline V gene. V was cut by 5 bases and J by 8 bases, with 19 bases left in between. The CDR3 runs to 15 residues. The CDR3 here is CASSLRSPEGDEQFF. CDR3 coding DNA: TGTGCCAGCAGCCTCCGGTCCCCGGAGGGGGATGAGCAGTTCTTC.

The V gene is TRBV20-1, the J gene TRBJ2-1; D gene uncertain. The germline CDR1 and CDR2 sequences are DFQATT and SNEGSKA (reference sequence). Trimming took 1 base from V and 9 from J, leaving 7 bases between them. This CDR3 has 11 residues. DNA of the CDR3: TGCAGTGCTAGAGCGGTGGGTGAGCAGTTCTTC. Translating gives CSARAVGEQFF.

This sequence joins TRBV7-9 and TRBJ2-3; D unresolved. V lost 5 bases and J lost 3, with 15 bases in between. CDR3 length equals 15 residues. Germline loops: CDR1 SEHNR, CDR2 FQNEAQ (reference sequence). The DNA of the CDR3 is TGTGCCAGCAGCGCGGCCTCGAGTCGAACAGATACGCAGTATTTT. As protein: CASSAASSRTDTQYF.